The next 18 T cell receptor beta chains were all read from a single sample in a study of blood T cell repertoires in COVID-19. TCRdb's table, derived via immunoSEQ multiplex PCR, lists solely in-frame clones and lacks some. This repertoire shows roughly 70,000 clones, 60% to 75% found once; its top ten account for roughly a third. Sequenced: peripheral blood. Receptors were obtained from a woman between 65 and 79 years old with acute or convalescent COVID-19.

This clone has more than one count but fewer than ten. This sequence joins TRBV5-1 and TRBJ2-1; TRBD2 aligns across 8 bases. Germline-derived CDR1 and CDR2 are SGHRS and YFSETQ. J lost 0 bases, V lost 4 bases, and 12 bases had no gene match. The CDR3 has 18 amino acids. CDR3 DNA: TGCGCCAGCAGCCTTTTACTTAGCGGGGTAAGCTCCTACAATGAGCAGTTCTTC. Protein product: CASSLLLSGVSSYNEQFF.

The chain links TRBV9 to TRBJ2-3; 8 bases fit TRBD2. CDR3 length equals 16 residues. CDR1 and CDR2 from the germline V gene are SGDLS and YYNGEE. V lost 3 bases, J lost 4 bases, and 10 bases stayed unmatched. The CDR3 region is CASSATGTRPADTQYF. DNA of the CDR3: TGTGCCAGCAGCGCGACCGGGACTAGGCCGGCAGATACGCAGTATTTT.

This clone was found once. This chain links TRBV5-1 with TRBJ1-1, with D possibly TRBD1 on 6 matching bases. Germline V gene data show CDR1 as SGHRS and CDR2 as YFSETQ. This CDR3 spans 15 amino acids. V dropped 4 bases and J dropped 3 bases, with 16 bases sitting between them. CDR3 bases: TGCGCCAGCAGCCCGGGGGGGCAGTGGGACACTGAAGCTTTCTTT. This sequence encodes CASSPGGQWDTEAFF.

This chain connects TRBV6-5 to TRBJ1-5, with D unclear. Germline loops: CDR1 MNHEY, CDR2 SVGAGI. V shed 1 base and J shed 6 bases, with 13 bases lying between them. The CDR3 runs 15 residues. As DNA, the CDR3 is TGTGCCAGCAGTTACTTCGGGGAAGCGAGTCAGCCCCAGCATTTT. Residues: CASSYFGEASQPQHF.

The chain carries TRBV7-6 and TRBJ2-1, with D perhaps TRBD2 (5 bases). The germline V gene has CDR1 SGHVS and CDR2 FNYEAQ. Trimming took 1 base from V and 8 from J, leaving 12 bases between them. The length of the CDR3 is 14 residues. The CDR3 reads CASSLVEGTDEQFF. The CDR3 region has the DNA TGTGCCAGCAGCTTAGTTGAGGGTACGGATGAGCAGTTCTTC.

The CDR3 region is CASSKTGLTSYEQYF. DNA for the CDR3: TGCGCCAGCAGCAAGACAGGGTTGACCTCCTACGAGCAGTACTTC. This chain links TRBV5-1 with TRBJ2-7, with 7 bases lining up with TRBD1. CDR1 and CDR2 (germline): SGHRS, YFSETQ. The junction had 7 bases not matched to a gene; V was cut back by 4 bases and J by 0 bases. The length of the CDR3 is 15 residues.

The chain links TRBV11-1 to TRBJ1-1; TRBD1 matches at 11 bases. Trimming at V came to 5 bases and at J to 1 base, leaving 6 bases not matched to a gene. There are 16 residues in the CDR3. The V gene's germline CDR1 is SGHAT and CDR2 FQDESV (reference sequence). CDR3 amino acids: CASSPGTGGKNTEAFF. As DNA, the CDR3 is TGTGCCAGCAGCCCAGGGACAGGGGGGAAGAACACTGAAGCTTTCTTT.

The rearrangement uses TRBV7-9 and TRBJ2-3; TRBD2 agrees at 15 bases. This CDR3 region has 16 residues. Per the germline V gene, CDR1 is SEHNR and CDR2 is FQNEAQ (reference sequence). V shed 5 bases, J shed 5 bases, and the junction held 5 bases outside the gene matches. CDR3 bases: TGTGCCAGCAGCGCCGGGACTAGCGGGGGGATAGATACGCAGTATTTT. It codes for CASSAGTSGGIDTQYF.

V usage is TRBV11-2 and J usage is TRBJ2-7; perhaps TRBD2 as D (5 bases). Looked up from germline, CDR1 is SGHAT and CDR2 is FQNNGV. This CDR3 contains 15 residues. The V and J ends lost 1 base and 1 base respectively, with 11 bases between them. Here the CDR3 DNA reads TGTGCCAGCAGCTTAGTGTCGGGGATTTCCTACGAGCAGTACTTC. This gives the protein CASSLVSGISYEQYF.

This chain joins TRBV11-2 and TRBJ2-1; D perhaps matches TRBD2 (7 bases). Germline CDR1 reads SGHAT; CDR2 reads FQNNGV. The CDR3 is 17 residues long. Trimming pared 4 bases from V and 4 bases from J, leaving 20 bases between. The CDR3 DNA reads TGTGCCAGCAGCTCGGGCTCGGCCGCGGGGGCGTACAATGAGCAGTTCTTC. It specifies CASSSGSAAGAYNEQFF.

J is TRBJ2-7 and V is TRBV5-1, with 9 bases lining up with TRBD1. V gave up 4 bases and J gave up 3 bases; unmatched junction bases: 5. Germline CDR1 and CDR2: SGHRS and YFSETQ. The CDR3 extends over 14 amino acids. CDR3 sequence reads: CASSRDRVFYEQYF. The CDR3 region has the DNA TGCGCCAGCAGCCGGGACAGGGTCTTCTACGAGCAGTACTTC.

The chain carries TRBV19 and TRBJ2-3; 13 bases line up with TRBD2. In germline, CDR1 is LNHDA, CDR2 SQIVND (reference sequence). Trimming removed 2 bases from V and 6 bases from J; junction bases left unmatched: 11. The CDR3 spans 18 residues. The CDR3 region is CASSIRSGLAGSYDTQYF. The CDR3 DNA is TGTGCCAGTAGTATAAGGTCGGGACTAGCGGGATCCTACGATACGCAGTATTTT. Full variable domain (remainder filled in from reference TRBV19 and TRBJ2-3): DGGITQSPKYLFRKEGQNVTLSCEQNLNHDAMYWYRQDPGQGLRLIYYSQIVNDFQKGDIAEGYSVSREKKESFPLTVTSAQKNPTAFYLCASSIRSGLAGSYDTQYFGPGTRLTVL.

The chain joins TRBV5-6 to TRBJ2-1, with D maybe TRBD2 (5 bases). Trimming shortened V by 0 bases and J by 6 bases, and 16 bases separated the two germline ends. Per germline, CDR1 SGHDT and CDR2 YYEEEE. The CDR3 length is 16 residues. CDR3 sequence: CASSLATRNAANEQFF. The CDR3 bases are TGTGCCAGCAGCTTGGCCACTAGGAATGCGGCCAATGAGCAGTTCTTC.

V gene TRBV18 combines with J gene TRBJ1-3; a possible D gene is TRBD1 (6 bases). The CDR3 consists of 14 residues. Germline CDR1 and CDR2: KGHSH and LQKENI. The germline V and J ends were trimmed by 2 bases and 4 bases, with 9 bases remaining between them. The CDR3: CASSPSGQGNTIYF. The CDR3 region has the DNA TGTGCCAGCTCACCATCGGGACAAGGAAACACCATATATTTT.

The chain combines TRBV5-4 with TRBJ2-3; D is unclear. Germline V gene sequence: CDR1 SGHNT, CDR2 YYREEE (reference sequence). V was trimmed by 0 bases and J by 4 bases, leaving 15 bases between them. This CDR3 region has 16 residues. The CDR3 region is CASSLGGGSVADTQYF. The CDR3 DNA follows: TGTGCCAGCAGCTTGGGTGGTGGCAGTGTCGCAGATACGCAGTATTTT. The full variable domain, rest sourced from reference TRBV5-4 and TRBJ2-3, is ETGVTQSPTHLIKTRGQQVTLRCSSQSGHNTVSWYQQALGQGPQFIFQYYREEENGRGNFPPRFSGLQFPNYSSELNVNALELDDSALYLCASSLGGGSVADTQYFGPGTRLTVL.

This chain joins TRBV18 and TRBJ2-5; tentative D call: TRBD2 (5 bases). The germline gives CDR1 KGHSH, CDR2 LQKENI. This CDR3 spans 17 amino acids. With 4 bases removed from V and 2 bases from J, the gap between germline ends came to 20 bases. CDR3 protein: CASSRVGVRIDQETQYF. In DNA form, the CDR3 reads TGTGCCAGCTCACGGGTCGGGGTAAGAATCGATCAAGAGACCCAGTACTTC.

This rearrangement joins TRBV9 to TRBJ1-6; D not resolved. The CDR3 has 15 amino acids. Looked up from germline, CDR1 is SGDLS and CDR2 is YYNGEE. V was trimmed by 0 bases and J by 5 bases, leaving 9 bases between them. CDR3 in amino acids: CASSVGSVDNSPLHF. The DNA of the CDR3 is TGTGCCAGCAGCGTAGGATCGGTAGATAATTCACCCCTCCACTTT.

The V gene is TRBV6-4, the J gene TRBJ1-1; D remains ambiguous. This CDR3 is built from 11 residues. Trimming took off 8 bases at V and 5 bases at J, with 9 bases between the two ends. Germline CDR1 and CDR2: MRHNA and SNTAGT. The CDR3 here is CASRSRTEAFF. The CDR3 nucleotides read TGTGCCAGCCGGTCGAGAACTGAAGCTTTCTTT.